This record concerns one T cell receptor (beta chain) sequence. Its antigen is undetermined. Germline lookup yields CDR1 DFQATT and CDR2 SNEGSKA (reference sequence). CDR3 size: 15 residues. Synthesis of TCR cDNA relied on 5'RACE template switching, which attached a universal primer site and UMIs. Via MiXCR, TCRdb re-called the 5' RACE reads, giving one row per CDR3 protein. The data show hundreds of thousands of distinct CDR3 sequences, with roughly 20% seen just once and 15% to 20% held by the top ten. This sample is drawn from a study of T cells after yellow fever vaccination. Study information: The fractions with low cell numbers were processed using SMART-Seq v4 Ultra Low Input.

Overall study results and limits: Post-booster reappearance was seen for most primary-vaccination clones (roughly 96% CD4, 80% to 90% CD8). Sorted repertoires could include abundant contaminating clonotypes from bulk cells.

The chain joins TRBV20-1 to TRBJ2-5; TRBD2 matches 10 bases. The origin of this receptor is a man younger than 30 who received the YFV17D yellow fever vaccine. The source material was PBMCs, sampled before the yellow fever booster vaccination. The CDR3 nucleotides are TGCAGCGGTGGACTAGCGGACTGGTACCAAGAGACCCAGTACTTC. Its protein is CSGGLADWYQETQYF.